One sample yielded the 26 T cell receptor beta chains listed below, sequenced in a study of cytomegalovirus exposure and HLA in healthy donors. The PCR used 60 Vbeta and 13 Jbeta primers. Measured with immunoSEQ multiplex PCR; TCRdb has only the in-frame clones, and not every one. The table lists around 200,000 clones, roughly 80% of them singletons, with 3.8% in the top ten. The sequenced material came from PBMCs. These receptors all stem from a man aged 50 to 60 in good health and CMV-seronegative.

Remarks on this clone: A read error may produce the germline difference seen at one junction end. CDR3 bases: TGTTCCAGCAGCTTAGATTTCCCAGCTAGCTCCTACGAGCAGTACTTC. Encoded protein: CSSSLDFPASSYEQYF. This chain uses TRBV7-9 with TRBJ2-7; no clear D gene. The length of the CDR3 is 16 residues. Germline V lookup: CDR1 SEHNR, CDR2 FQNEAQ (reference sequence).

The chain has TRBV9 and TRBJ2-1, with 8 bases aligning to TRBD2. Looked up from germline, CDR1 is SGDLS and CDR2 is YYNGEE. The CDR3 consists of 15 residues. V was pared by 2 bases and J by 8 bases, with 9 bases of the junction left unmatched. The chain's CDR3 is CASSVTGTRGDEQFF. The CDR3 DNA sequence: TGTGCCAGCAGCGTTACGGGGACTAGAGGCGATGAGCAGTTCTTC. Together with reference TRBV9 and TRBJ2-1, the CDR3 gives the full variable domain: DSGVTQTPKHLITATGQRVTLRCSPRSGDLSVYWYQQSLDQGLQFLIQYYNGEERAKGNILERFSAQQFPDLHSELNLSSLELGDSALYFCASSVTGTRGDEQFFGPGTRLTVL.

The chain combines TRBV27 with TRBJ2-4; no definite D call. Germline lookup yields CDR1 MNHEY and CDR2 SMNVEV (reference sequence). Trimming left V 10 bases short and J 3 bases short, with 13 bases between. This CDR3 is built from 13 residues. The CDR3 here is CATSFGNKNIQYF. CDR3 coding DNA: TGTGCCACCTCTTTTGGCAACAAAAACATTCAGTACTTC.

The chain combines TRBV6-4 with TRBJ2-3, with D tentatively TRBD1 (5 bases). Trimming removed 6 bases from V and 2 bases from J, with 12 bases in between. Germline CDR1 reads MRHNA; CDR2 reads SNTAGT. This CDR3 has 14 residues. Written as DNA, the CDR3 is TGTGCCAGCAGCCCCAGCAGGGTCACAGATACGCAGTATTTT. It codes for CASSPSRVTDTQYF.

V usage is TRBV29-1 and J usage is TRBJ2-3; 8 bases map to TRBD2. The length of the CDR3 is 14 residues. The junction had 5 bases not matched to a gene; V was cut back by 5 bases and J by 1 base. Per germline, CDR1 SQVTM and CDR2 ANQGSEA. DNA for the CDR3: TGCAGCGTTAAAAATAGCGGGGGCACAGATACGCAGTATTTT. This sequence encodes CSVKNSGGTDTQYF.

The CDR3: CASSFQGASYEQYF. CDR3 sequence (DNA): TGCGCCAGCAGCTTCCAGGGGGCGAGTTACGAGCAGTACTTC. The chain joins TRBV5-1 to TRBJ2-7, with TRBD1 matching 8 bases. CDR3 length: 14 residues. Germline V gene sequence: CDR1 SGHRS, CDR2 YFSETQ. V lost 2 bases to trimming and J lost 4 bases; unmatched junction nucleotides: 5.

This chain joins TRBV5-6 and TRBJ2-2; TRBD1 might be the D (6 bases). V gave up 6 bases and J gave up 4 bases, with 10 bases separating them. The CDR3 is made up of 13 amino acids. The germline V gene has CDR1 SGHDT and CDR2 YYEEEE. The CDR3 reads CASTRGGTGELFF. CDR3 sequence (DNA): TGTGCCAGCACCCGAGGGGGCACCGGGGAGCTGTTTTTT.

The CDR3 is CASSQDAADGYTF. CDR3 nucleotides: TGCGCCAGCAGCCAAGATGCGGCGGATGGCTACACCTTC. The V and J genes are TRBV4-3 and TRBJ1-2, with D unresolved. The CDR3 loop spans 13 amino acids. Trimming cost V 0 bases and J 6 bases, with 8 bases left between them. Germline CDR1 and CDR2: LGHNA and YSLEER.

Points on this clone: One junction end disagrees with the germline gene, perhaps due to a read error. CDR3 DNA sequence: TGTTCCAGCAGCGGGGGGGGAGAGACCCAGTACTTC. It translates to CSSSGGGETQYF. The chain links TRBV7-9 to TRBJ2-5, with 10 bases lining up with TRBD2. Germline V gives CDR1 SEHNR, CDR2 FQNEAQ (reference sequence). The CDR3 runs to 12 residues.

This rearrangement joins TRBV12-5 to TRBJ2-5; no clear D gene. Trimming pared 3 bases from V and 5 bases from J, leaving 13 bases between. CDR1 is LGHNT and CDR2 is FRNRAP in the germline V gene. The CDR3 is made up of 14 amino acids. Written as DNA, the CDR3 is TGTGCTAGTGGTTTCCGCGTCGGTGGTGAGACCCAGTACTTC. This sequence encodes CASGFRVGGETQYF.

CDR3 sequence reads: CASSELGQGQTDTQYF. As DNA, the CDR3 is TGTGCCAGCAGTGAATTGGGGCAGGGGCAAACAGATACGCAGTATTTT. The chain joins TRBV2 to TRBJ2-3, with TRBD1 as a possible D gene (6 bases). V was clipped by 2 bases and J by 3 bases, with 15 bases between them. CDR1 SNHLY and CDR2 FYNNEI come from the germline V gene. The CDR3 length is 16 residues. Drawing the rest from reference TRBV2 and TRBJ2-3, the complete variable domain is EPEVTQTPSHQVTQMGQEVILRCVPISNHLYFYWYRQILGQKVEFLVSFYNNEISEKSEIFDDQFSVERPDGSNFTLKIRSTKLEDSAMYFCASSELGQGQTDTQYFGPGTRLTVL.

Turning to this clone: One end of the junction does not line up with germline, which may come from a read error. V and J are TRBV9 and TRBJ2-2; TRBD1 matches 7 bases. The CDR3 totals 14 residues. The germline V gene encodes CDR1 SGDLS and CDR2 YYNGEE. CDR3 DNA: TGTGCCAGCAGAACGACAGGGAACTCCGGGGAGCTGTTTTTT. This translates into CASRTTGNSGELFF. The full variable domain, completed using reference TRBV9 and TRBJ2-2, is DSGVTQTPKHLITATGQRVTLRCSPRSGDLSVYWYQQSLDQGLQFLIQYYNGEERAKGNILERFSAQQFPDLHSELNLSSLELGDSALYFCASRTTGNSGELFFGEGSRLTVL.

This clone was observed a few times. The V gene is TRBV19, the J gene TRBJ2-1, with TRBD1 as a possible D gene (5 bases). Per germline, CDR1 LNHDA and CDR2 SQIVND (reference sequence). The CDR3 consists of 13 residues. Trimming stripped 7 bases from V and 9 bases from J, with 16 bases between. The CDR3 DNA sequence: TGTGCCAGTACCACAGGACCGAGTAGTGAGCAGTTCTTC. Translation gives CASTTGPSSEQFF. The full variable domain, rest sourced from reference TRBV19 and TRBJ2-1, is DGGITQSPKYLFRKEGQNVTLSCEQNLNHDAMYWYRQDPGQGLRLIYYSQIVNDFQKGDIAEGYSVSREKKESFPLTVTSAQKNPTAFYLCASTTGPSSEQFFGPGTRLTVL.

V gene TRBV28 combines with J gene TRBJ1-6; weak D call: TRBD1 (5 bases). CDR1 and CDR2 (germline): MDHEN, SYDVKM. V lost 6 bases, J lost 7 bases, and 7 bases lay in between. The CDR3 is 12 residues long. CDR3: CASRGGNSPLHF. In DNA form, the CDR3 reads TGTGCCAGCAGGGGGGGGAATTCACCCCTCCACTTT. The variable domain in full, completed from reference TRBV28 and TRBJ1-6, reads DVKVTQSSRYLVKRTGEKVFLECVQDMDHENMFWYRQDPGLGLRLIYFSYDVKMKEKGDIPEGYSVSREKKERFSLILESASTNQTSMYLCASRGGNSPLHFGNGTRLTVT.

V and J are TRBV5-1 and TRBJ2-3; D is possibly TRBD1 (6 bases). This CDR3 has 14 amino acids. CDR1 is SGHRS, CDR2 YFSETQ, per germline. V lost 4 bases to trimming and J lost 5 bases, with 14 bases between them. As DNA, the CDR3 is TGCGCCAGCAGCCTTGATACAGGGAAAGATACGCAGTATTTT. Its translation: CASSLDTGKDTQYF.

The genes are TRBV19 and TRBJ2-3, with 8 bases lining up with TRBD1. With 5 bases clipped from V and 5 bases from J, the junction kept 6 bases outside the gene matches. This CDR3 is built from 14 residues. CDR1 and CDR2 (germline): LNHDA, SQIVND (reference sequence). For the CDR3, the DNA is TGTGCCAGTAGTCCCAGGGGGCGGCAAGATACGCAGTATTTT. Translated, it gives CASSPRGRQDTQYF.

The chain links TRBV5-4 to TRBJ2-3, with 11 bases identical to TRBD1. V dropped 0 bases and J dropped 1; count of bases not matched to a gene: 4. The germline V gene encodes CDR1 SGHNT and CDR2 YYREEE (reference sequence). The CDR3 length is 17 residues. This CDR3 reads CASSLGGTGGGTDTQYF. CDR3 nucleotide sequence: TGTGCCAGCAGCTTGGGAGGGACAGGGGGGGGCACAGATACGCAGTATTTT.

The V and J genes are TRBV7-9 and TRBJ2-1; 9 nucleotides align to TRBD2. V lost 3 bases to trimming and J lost 8 bases; unmatched junction nucleotides: 8. CDR3 length: 15 amino acids. The germline CDR1 and CDR2 sequences are SEHNR and FQNEAQ (reference sequence). The CDR3 bases are TGTGCCAGCAGCTTTCGGGCGGGGGGGCGGGATGAGCAGTTCTTC. Translating gives CASSFRAGGRDEQFF. Filled out from reference TRBV7-9 and TRBJ2-1, the complete variable domain reads DTGVSQNPRHKITKRGQNVTFRCDPISEHNRLYWYRQTLGQGPEFLTYFQNEAQLEKSRLLSDRFSAERPKGSFSTLEIQRTEQGDSAMYLCASSFRAGGRDEQFFGPGTRLTVL.

This clone was seen only a few times. In DNA form, the CDR3 reads TGCGCCAGCAGCATCGACAGGGGTGAGAAGACCCAGTACTTC. Amino acids: CASSIDRGEKTQYF. The V and J genes are TRBV5-1 and TRBJ2-5; 8 bases are a match to TRBD1. In germline, CDR1 is SGHRS, CDR2 YFSETQ. The CDR3 loop spans 14 amino acids. J lost 6 bases, V lost 4 bases, and 8 bases had no gene match.

This clone was detected only a few times. The CDR3 protein is CASSEFGTTNTGELFF. CDR3 coding DNA: TGTGCCAGCAGTGAATTTGGGACAACGAACACCGGGGAGCTGTTTTTT. The J gene is TRBJ2-2, the V gene TRBV25-1; perhaps TRBD1 as D (6 bases). Trimming cost V 1 base and J 0 bases, with 9 bases left between them. The CDR3 length is 16 residues. Germline V CDR1 and CDR2: MGHDK, SYGVNS.

This chain links TRBV5-6 with TRBJ1-5; D not certain. CDR3 size: 15 residues. Per the germline V gene, CDR1 is SGHDT and CDR2 is YYEEEE. V was trimmed by 0 bases and J by 5 bases, leaving 12 bases between them. CDR3 coding DNA: TGTGCCAGCAGCTTGGGGTTCGCGGTGGATCAGCCCCAGCATTTT. As protein: CASSLGFAVDQPQHF.

This clone was seen a single time. This chain connects TRBV7-9 to TRBJ2-5; 8 bases match TRBD2. Germline trimming cut 5 bases from V and 0 bases from J; bases unmatched to any gene: 5. Per the germline V gene, CDR1 is SEHNR and CDR2 is FQNEAQ (reference sequence). This CDR3 contains 15 residues. CDR3 protein: CASSKIAGNQETQYF. As DNA, the CDR3 is TGTGCCAGCAGCAAGATAGCGGGGAACCAAGAGACCCAGTACTTC.

A single count supports this clone. The chain employs TRBV21-1 and TRBJ1-3; TRBD1 was called by the table and not checked on the DNA. TRBV21-1 is marked as a pseudogene. This CDR3 region has 16 residues. Here the CDR3 reads CASSNTAGFSGNTIYF. The CDR3 region has the DNA TGTGCCAGCAGCAATACAGCCGGATTCTCTGGAAACACCATATATTTT.

The chain carries TRBV5-1 and TRBJ2-7; D is possibly TRBD2 (6 bases). The CDR3 covers 13 residues. Between the trimmed V and J ends, which lost 5 bases and 0 bases, there was a span of 9 bases. Germline CDR1 SGHRS, CDR2 YFSETQ. DNA for the CDR3: TGCGCCAGCAGGGTAGCGGTCTCCTACGAGCAGTACTTC. This codes for CASRVAVSYEQYF.

V and J are TRBV18 and TRBJ2-7; 9 nucleotides agree with TRBD1. Germline trimming cut 5 bases from V and 2 bases from J; bases unmatched to any gene: 7. Germline CDR1 reads KGHSH; CDR2 reads LQKENI. This CDR3 has 15 amino acids. The CDR3 nucleotides are TGTGCCAGCTCATCTAGGACAGGGGATACCTACGAGCAGTACTTC. It translates to CASSSRTGDTYEQYF.

In nucleotides, the CDR3 is TGCGCCAAAGTGACAGGTTCGGATGAACTGTTTTTT. Translation: CAKVTGSDELFF. V and J are TRBV5-1 and TRBJ1-4; TRBD1 is a possible D gene (6 bases). The germline V gene has CDR1 SGHRS and CDR2 YFSETQ. The CDR3 is made up of 12 amino acids. V was cut by 9 bases and J by 12 bases, with 18 bases left in between.